This TCR beta chain originates from a study of T cell repertoires in cytomegalovirus infection. Notes on the study in general: HLA-C-restricted CMV clonotypes gave the most frequent clonotype in two of eight donors.

TCRdb re-derived calls from the reads in MiXCR, one entry per CDR3 protein. The table lists roughly 800,000 distinct CDR3 sequences, 29% of them singletons. To note about this clonotype: The antigen remains unidentified.

The sample was cultured CD8+ T cells from PBMCs, taken from culture after CMV antigen stimulation. The clonotype was recovered from a human donor in good health (CMV status not recorded). Some clones in this sample may be carry-over from other donors' samples.

CDR3 DNA sequence: TGTGCCAGCAGTGAATGGGACCGAGTCTCTGGAAACACCATATATTTT. Amino acid sequence: CASSEWDRVSGNTIYF. The J gene is TRBJ1-3, the V gene TRBV2, with D perhaps TRBD1 (5 bases). This CDR3 is 16 amino acids long. V lost 2 bases and J lost 0, with 11 bases in between. Germline loops: CDR1 SNHLY, CDR2 FYNNEI.